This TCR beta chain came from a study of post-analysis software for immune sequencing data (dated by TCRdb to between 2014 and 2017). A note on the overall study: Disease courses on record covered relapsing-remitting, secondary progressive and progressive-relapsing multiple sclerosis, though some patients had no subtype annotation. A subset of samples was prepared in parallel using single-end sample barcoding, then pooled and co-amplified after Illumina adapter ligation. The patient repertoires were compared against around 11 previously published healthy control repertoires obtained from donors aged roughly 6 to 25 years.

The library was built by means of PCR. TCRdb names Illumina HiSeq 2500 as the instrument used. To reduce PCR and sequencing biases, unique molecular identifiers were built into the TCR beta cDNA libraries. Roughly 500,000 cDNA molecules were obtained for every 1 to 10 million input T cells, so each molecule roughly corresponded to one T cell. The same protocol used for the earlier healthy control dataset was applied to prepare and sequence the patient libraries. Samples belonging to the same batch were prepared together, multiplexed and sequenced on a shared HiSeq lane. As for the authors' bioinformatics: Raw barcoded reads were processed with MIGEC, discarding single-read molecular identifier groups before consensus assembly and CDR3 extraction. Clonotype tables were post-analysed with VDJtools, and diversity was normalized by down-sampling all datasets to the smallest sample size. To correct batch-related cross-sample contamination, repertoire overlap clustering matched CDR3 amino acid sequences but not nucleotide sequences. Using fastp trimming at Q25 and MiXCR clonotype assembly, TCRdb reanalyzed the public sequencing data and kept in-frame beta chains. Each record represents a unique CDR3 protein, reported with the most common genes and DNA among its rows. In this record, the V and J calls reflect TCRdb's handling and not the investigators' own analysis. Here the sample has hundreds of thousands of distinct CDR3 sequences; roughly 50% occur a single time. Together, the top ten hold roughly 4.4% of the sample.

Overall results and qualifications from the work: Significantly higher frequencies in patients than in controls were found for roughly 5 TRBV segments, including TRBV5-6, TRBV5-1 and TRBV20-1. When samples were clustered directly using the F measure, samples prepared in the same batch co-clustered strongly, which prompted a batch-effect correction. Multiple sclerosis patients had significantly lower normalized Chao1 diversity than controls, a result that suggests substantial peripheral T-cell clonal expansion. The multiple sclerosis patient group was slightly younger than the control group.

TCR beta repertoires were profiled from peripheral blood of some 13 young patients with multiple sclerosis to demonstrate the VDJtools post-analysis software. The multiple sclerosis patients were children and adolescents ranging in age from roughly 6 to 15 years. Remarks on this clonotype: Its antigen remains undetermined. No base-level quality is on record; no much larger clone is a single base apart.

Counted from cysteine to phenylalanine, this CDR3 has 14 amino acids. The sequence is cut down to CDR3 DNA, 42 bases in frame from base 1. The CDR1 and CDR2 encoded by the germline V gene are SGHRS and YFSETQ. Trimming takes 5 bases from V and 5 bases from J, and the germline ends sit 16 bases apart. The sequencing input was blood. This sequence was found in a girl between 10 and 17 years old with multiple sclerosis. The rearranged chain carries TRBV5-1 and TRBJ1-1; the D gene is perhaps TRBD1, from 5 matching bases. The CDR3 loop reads CASRTGTPGTEAFF. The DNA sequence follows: TGCGCCAGCAGAACCGGGACGCCGGGAACTGAAGCTTTCTTT.